This T cell receptor (beta chain) was obtained from a study of blood T cell repertoires in COVID-19. Seattle researchers signed up patients amid active infection and tracked them longitudinally. Here immunoSEQ multiplex PCR was the method, and the copy in TCRdb shows in-frame clones only, minus some. Here the sample spans 200,000 to 300,000 clones, 91% being singletons. Trimming removed 6 bases at V and 0 bases at J, with 15 bases between. Germline-derived CDR1 and CDR2 are SQVTM and ANQGSEA. The CDR3 length is 14 residues. This receptor was obtained from a person aged 18 to 35 with COVID-19, enrolled during active disease. The sequencing sample was made of peripheral blood. This chain connects TRBV29-1 to TRBJ2-7; possibly TRBD2 for D (6 bases). CDR3 residues: CSVAGLSGSYEQYF. CDR3 coding DNA: TGCAGCGTCGCCGGACTATCGGGCTCCTACGAGCAGTACTTC.